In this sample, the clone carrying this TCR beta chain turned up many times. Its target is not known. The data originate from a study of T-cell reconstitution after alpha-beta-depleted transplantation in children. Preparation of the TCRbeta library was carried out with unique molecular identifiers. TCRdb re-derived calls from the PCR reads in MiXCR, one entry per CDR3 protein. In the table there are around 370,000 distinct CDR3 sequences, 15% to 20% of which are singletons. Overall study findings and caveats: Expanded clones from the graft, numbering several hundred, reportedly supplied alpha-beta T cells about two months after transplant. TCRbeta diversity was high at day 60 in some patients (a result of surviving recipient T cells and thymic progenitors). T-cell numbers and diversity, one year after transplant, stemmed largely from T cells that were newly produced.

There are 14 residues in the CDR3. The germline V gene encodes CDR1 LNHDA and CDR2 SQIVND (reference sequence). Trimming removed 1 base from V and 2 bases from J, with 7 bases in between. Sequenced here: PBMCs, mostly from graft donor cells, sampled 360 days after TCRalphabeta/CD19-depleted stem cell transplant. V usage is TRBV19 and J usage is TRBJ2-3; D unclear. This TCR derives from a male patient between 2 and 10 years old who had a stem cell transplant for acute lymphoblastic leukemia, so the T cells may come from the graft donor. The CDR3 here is CASSIAAITDTQYF. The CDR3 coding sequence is TGTGCCAGTAGTATAGCGGCAATCACAGATACGCAGTATTTT.